The sequence of this TCR beta chain was determined in a study of blood T cell repertoires in COVID-19. For the study at large: Samples of COVID-19 (acute and convalescent) were obtained from the United States, Italy and Spain. PBMCs, B-cell-depleted T cells, or T cells provided the cDNA or gDNA that made up the material.

Deletions cut 3 bases from V and 4 bases from J, with 17 bases between. The CDR3 spans 16 residues. Germline V lookup: CDR1 SGHVS, CDR2 FQNEAQ. In the authors' workflow: Counts of nucleated cells, estimated from reference gene primer amplification, were obtained. Measured with immunoSEQ multiplex PCR; TCRdb has only the in-frame clones, and not every one. V and J calls and clone size are copied from that table; D and trimming were computed from the DNA. The sample consists of over 130,000 clones, roughly 85% of them appearing once. This chain links TRBV7-8 with TRBJ2-3, with a tentative D call TRBD2 (5 bases). This TCR was recovered from a man between 65 and 85 years old with acute or convalescent COVID-19. Material for sequencing was peripheral blood. CDR3 in DNA: TGTGCCAGCAGCTTCTTCAGCGGAGCGAGTGCAGATACGCAGTATTTT. It yields the protein CASSFFSGASADTQYF. The full variable domain, completed using reference TRBV7-8 and TRBJ2-3, is GAGVSQSPRYKVAKRGQDVALRCDPISGHVSLFWYQQALGQGPEFLTYFQNEAQLDKSGLPSDRFFAERPEGSVSTLKIQRTQQEDSAVYLCASSFFSGASADTQYFGPGTRLTVL.